These 32 T cell receptor beta chains share one sample of origin, sequenced in a study of molecular identifiers for immune sequencing clone quantification. MiXCR, applied by TCRdb to the PCR reads, yields one record per CDR3 protein. The table has 7,500 to 10,000 distinct CDR3 sequences, around 14% seen once. The sample taken for sequencing was naive CD8+ T cells from blood, with Jurkat cell RNA spiked in. This sample's subset: FACS-sorted CD8+CD4-CCR7+CD45RA+ naive T cells. Source of these receptors: a human donor in good health. Some libraries in this study had Jurkat cell RNA spiked in.

This clonotype appeared many times. CDR3 bases: TGTGCCACCAGCAGGGGACTAGCGCACCCCCTGGGTACAGATACGCAGTATTTT. It specifies CATSRGLAHPLGTDTQYF. The chain couples TRBV15 to TRBJ2-3; the match to TRBD2 covers 10 bases. Germline CDR1 is LNHNV and CDR2 is YYDKDF (reference sequence). The CDR3 length is 18 residues. The ends lost 3 bases at V and 3 bases at J; junction bases unmatched: 12.

Regarding this clonotype: A much larger clone differs by one base, so this may be a read error. The CDR3 sequence: CATVHWNTGELFF. The CDR3 DNA follows: TGTGCCACCGTCCACTGGAACACCGGGGAGCTGTTTTTT. The chain is built from TRBV5-6 and TRBJ2-2; D remains ambiguous. From germline, CDR1 is SGHDT and CDR2 YYEEEE. V lost 9 bases, J lost 1 base, and 10 bases lay in between. This CDR3 has 13 amino acids. Drawing the rest from reference TRBV5-6 and TRBJ2-2, the complete variable domain is DAGVTQSPTHLIKTRGQQVTLRCSPKSGHDTVSWYQQALGQGPQFIFQYYEEEERQRGNFPDRFSGHQFPNYSSELNVNALLLGDSALYLCATVHWNTGELFFGEGSRLTVL.

Within the sample, this clonotype is medium-sized (0.01 to 0.1%). The chain carries TRBV6-5 and TRBJ2-7; D is possibly TRBD1 (5 bases). The CDR3 length is 14 residues. The V end was cut by 2 bases, the J end by 0 bases, with 8 bases between. Germline CDR1 and CDR2: MNHEY and SVGAGI. CDR3 residues: CASSYLDSSYEQYF. The CDR3 DNA follows: TGTGCCAGCAGTTACCTAGACAGCTCCTACGAGCAGTACTTC.

By frequency in the sample, this clonotype is medium-sized. The CDR3 DNA reads TGTGCCAGCAGTGAAGACTTCACAAGTTACAATGAGCAGTTCTTC. Translating gives CASSEDFTSYNEQFF. The rearrangement joins TRBV2 to TRBJ2-1; D unclear. This CDR3 comprises 15 residues. Germline CDR1 SNHLY, CDR2 FYNNEI. The V end was cut by 1 base, the J end by 4 bases, with 11 bases between.

The chain combines TRBV4-3 with TRBJ2-7, with 11 bases lining up with TRBD2. Germline V CDR1 and CDR2: LGHNA, YSLEER. The J segment lost 2 bases and the V segment lost 0 bases, leaving 0 bases of the junction unmatched. The CDR3 contains 15 residues. The CDR3 sequence: CASSQELAGAYEQYF. CDR3 nucleotides: TGCGCCAGCAGCCAAGAACTAGCGGGAGCCTACGAGCAGTACTTC.

This chain connects TRBV7-9 to TRBJ2-4; D gene unclear. CDR3 length: 14 residues. Looked up from germline, CDR1 is SEHNR and CDR2 is FQNEAQ (reference sequence). V shed 5 bases and J shed 1 base, with 9 bases lying between them. CDR3 sequence reads: CASSPRLAKNIQYF. The CDR3 bases are TGTGCCAGCAGCCCCCGATTGGCCAAAAACATTCAGTACTTC.

This clonotype has a count of ten or more. V gene TRBV4-1 combines with J gene TRBJ2-7; D might be TRBD1 (5 bases). CDR3 length equals 13 residues. V gave up 0 bases and J gave up 4 bases, with 7 bases separating them. Germline values: CDR1 MGHRA, CDR2 YSYEKL. CDR3 sequence (DNA): TGCGCCAGCAGCCAAGAAGACAGTTACGAGCAGTACTTC. It yields the protein CASSQEDSYEQYF.

This clonotype has more than one count but fewer than ten. The chain is built from TRBV29-1 and TRBJ2-1, with TRBD2 identical over 7 bases. Trimming cost V 3 bases and J 0 bases; bases outside gene matches: 5. The CDR3 is 15 amino acids. CDR1 is SQVTM and CDR2 is ANQGSEA in the germline V gene. CDR3 loop: CSVDRRGSSYNEQFF. The CDR3 region has the DNA TGCAGCGTTGATCGGCGCGGGAGCTCCTACAATGAGCAGTTCTTC.

This clonotype was counted ten times or more. The chain has TRBV5-3 and TRBJ1-2; maybe TRBD1 (5 bases). TRBV5-3 is labeled an ORF, and its function is uncertain. This CDR3 has 12 residues. V was shortened by 8 bases and J by 10 bases, with 18 bases between the two germline ends. The CDR3 spells CASSPGNSDYTF. CDR3 nucleotides: TGTGCCAGCTCTCCAGGGAACTCCGACTACACCTTC.

This clonotype occurred many times. This chain uses TRBV2 with TRBJ1-5; tentative D call: TRBD1 (5 bases). V was clipped by 4 bases and J by 5 bases, with 12 bases between them. Germline V gives CDR1 SNHLY, CDR2 FYNNEI. The length of the CDR3 is 14 residues. Here the CDR3 reads CASSGGRSDQPQHF. CDR3 coding DNA: TGTGCCAGCAGTGGGGGCCGGAGTGATCAGCCCCAGCATTTT.

By sample fraction, this clonotype is medium-sized (0.01 to 0.1%). The chain employs TRBV4-1 and TRBJ2-7; D possibly corresponds to TRBD2 (5 bases). The CDR3 extends over 13 amino acids. V lost 1 base and J lost 2, with 6 bases in between. Germline V gene lookup returns CDR1 MGHRA and CDR2 YSYEKL. CDR3 sequence (DNA): TGCGCCAGCAGCCAAGCGCGGGCCTACGAGCAGTACTTC. Amino acids: CASSQARAYEQYF.

This clonotype was detected a few times. One end of the junction fails to match germline, which may point to a read error. V and J are TRBV28 and TRBJ2-3, with D hard to call. The CDR3 has 17 residues. The germline CDR1 and CDR2 sequences are MDHEN and SYDVKM. The CDR3 loop reads CASSLWGSSKGTDTRYF. CDR3 sequence (DNA): TGTGCCAGCAGTTTATGGGGCAGCTCCAAAGGCACAGATACGCGGTATTTT.

About this clonotype itself: With a much larger clone just one base away, this may be a read error. V usage is TRBV12-3 or TRBV12-4 and J usage is TRBJ2-2, with D possibly called TRBD1 or TRBD2 (6 bases each). V was clipped by 11 bases and J by 4 bases, with 20 bases between them. This CDR3 comprises 15 residues. CDR3 nucleotides: TGTGCCGGCCGGTCGGGGGCGTCTAGCACCGGGGAGCTGTTTTTT. Protein sequence: CAGRSGASSTGELFF.

This clonotype came up many times. This chain connects TRBV28 to TRBJ1-1; 8 nucleotides align to TRBD1. The CDR3 is made up of 13 amino acids. Germline CDR1 reads MDHEN; CDR2 reads SYDVKM. The V gene end was trimmed by 8 bases and the J gene end by 14 bases; junction bases not matched to a gene: 16. The CDR3 region has the DNA TGTGCCAGCGGTGATGCTGCGGACAGGGAAGTCTTCTTT. Its translation is CASGDAADREVFF.

This clonotype ranks as medium-sized (0.01 to 0.1%). CDR3 DNA sequence: TGTGCCAGCAGTACCTCGGCTAGCGGAGCCGGCGATACGCAGTATTTT. The encoded protein is CASSTSASGAGDTQYF. The chain employs TRBV2 and TRBJ2-3, with 7 positions matching TRBD2. Germline-derived CDR1 and CDR2 are SNHLY and FYNNEI. The junction had 14 bases not matched to a gene; V was cut back by 5 bases and J by 6 bases. The CDR3 is 16 amino acids.

This clonotype is medium-sized (0.01 to 0.1%) within its sample. The rearrangement joins TRBV4-2 to TRBJ2-3; TRBD2 matches at 8 bases. This CDR3 contains 16 residues. Trimming at V came to 3 bases and at J to 0 bases, leaving 5 bases not matched to a gene. Germline values: CDR1 LGHNA, CDR2 YNFKEQ. Here the CDR3 reads CASSQELAGSTDTQYF. CDR3 nucleotide sequence: TGTGCCAGCAGCCAGGAGCTAGCGGGCAGCACAGATACGCAGTATTTT.

By share of the sample, this clonotype is medium-sized (0.01 to 0.1%). The J gene is TRBJ1-5, the V gene TRBV27; the D is unclear. Deletions cut 5 bases from V and 8 bases from J, with 19 bases between. The germline CDR1 and CDR2 sequences are MNHEY and SMNVEV (reference sequence). This CDR3 contains 15 residues. The CDR3 region is CASSPDDPNLEPQHF. Written as DNA, the CDR3 is TGTGCCAGCAGTCCCGACGACCCAAACCTTGAGCCCCAGCATTTT.

In this sample, this clonotype turned up many times. This chain links TRBV11-2 with TRBJ2-3; 15 bases match TRBD2. The ends lost 2 bases at V and 2 bases at J; junction bases unmatched: 2. CDR3 length: 17 residues. The germline V gene encodes CDR1 SGHAT and CDR2 FQNNGV. The CDR3 spells CASSLRTSGRATDTQYF. The CDR3 region has the DNA TGTGCCAGCAGCTTACGGACTAGCGGGAGGGCCACAGATACGCAGTATTTT.

This clonotype was recorded many times. The chain is built from TRBV4-1 and TRBJ1-1, with D hard to call. V lost 0 bases and J lost 8, with 10 bases in between. The CDR3 covers 13 residues. Germline V gives CDR1 MGHRA, CDR2 YSYEKL. CDR3 loop: CASSQDRGYEAFF. The CDR3 coding sequence is TGCGCCAGCAGCCAAGATCGGGGTTACGAAGCTTTCTTT.

This clonotype was counted ten times or more. The chain carries TRBV20-1 and TRBJ2-7; D unresolved. This CDR3 spans 15 amino acids. With 0 bases removed from V and 2 bases from J, the gap between germline ends came to 14 bases. Per germline, CDR1 DFQATT and CDR2 SNEGSKA (reference sequence). The CDR3 is CSARDRKGRAYEQYF. CDR3 nucleotides: TGCAGTGCTAGAGATCGAAAGGGTCGAGCCTACGAGCAGTACTTC.

By share of the sample, this clonotype is medium-sized. The chain links TRBV6-1 to TRBJ1-5; 11 bases are shared with TRBD1. V trimming: 4 bases; J trimming: 7 bases; junction bases outside the gene matches: 3. This CDR3 region has 14 residues. The germline gives CDR1 MNHNS, CDR2 SASEGT. The DNA of the CDR3 is TGTGCCAGCAGTGGGACAGGGGGCGGCCAGCCCCAGCATTTT. Its protein product is CASSGTGGGQPQHF.

The table lists this clonotype with a few counts. The gene calls are TRBV5-1 and TRBJ1-1, with TRBD1 matching 9 bases. Germline loops: CDR1 SGHRS, CDR2 YFSETQ. V dropped 3 bases and J dropped 6; count of bases not matched to a gene: 3. The CDR3 is made up of 13 amino acids. The CDR3 loop reads CASSWTGVAEAFF. The CDR3 nucleotides are TGCGCCAGCAGCTGGACAGGGGTCGCTGAAGCTTTCTTT.

On this clonotype: A single base separates this from a much larger clone, so it may be a read error. This chain links TRBV12-5 with TRBJ2-1; perhaps TRBD1 as D (8 bases). The germline CDR1 and CDR2 sequences are LGHNT and FRNRAP. CDR3 size: 15 residues. Trimming took off 1 base at V and 3 bases at J, with 10 bases between the two ends. CDR3 sequence (DNA): TGTGCTAGTGGTTTGGACAGGGGGGGCTACAATGAGCAGTTCTTC. Translation: CASGLDRGGYNEQFF.

This clonotype ranks as medium-sized. The chain has TRBV28 and TRBJ2-7, with TRBD2 identical over 13 bases. The V segment lost 3 bases and the J segment 5 bases; nucleotides outside the gene matches: 4. The CDR3 is 15 residues long. CDR1 is MDHEN, CDR2 SYDVKM, per germline. The CDR3 sequence: CASSFGTSGVNEQYF. The CDR3 region has the DNA TGTGCCAGCAGTTTCGGGACTAGCGGGGTAAACGAGCAGTACTTC.

The chain employs TRBV6-5 and TRBJ2-3; TRBD2 is a possible D gene (6 bases). Trimming left V 0 bases short and J 2 bases short, with 12 bases between. The length of the CDR3 is 16 residues. CDR1 is MNHEY and CDR2 is SVGAGI in the germline V gene. CDR3 sequence reads: CASSYSEAGPTDTQYF. CDR3 DNA sequence: TGTGCCAGCAGTTACTCGGAGGCGGGACCCACAGATACGCAGTATTTT.

This clonotype is judged medium-sized. The chain recombines TRBV6-5 with TRBJ2-7; possible D gene TRBD2, 6 bases. Trimming shortened V by 0 bases and J by 6 bases, and 15 bases separated the two germline ends. Germline CDR1 and CDR2: MNHEY and SVGAGI. This CDR3 comprises 15 residues. Here the CDR3 reads CASSYSALGLGEQYF. CDR3 bases: TGTGCCAGCAGTTACTCGGCCCTGGGACTCGGCGAGCAGTACTTC.

In this sample, this clonotype is medium-sized. The chain employs TRBV7-2 and TRBJ2-1, with TRBD2 matching 10 bases. The germline CDR1 and CDR2 sequences are SGHTA and FQGNSA. V gave up 5 bases and J gave up 13 bases; unmatched junction bases: 11. This CDR3 has 14 amino acids. CDR3 DNA: TGTGCCAGCAGCACCCCGGAACTAGCGGGATTTCAGTTCTTC. Translating it yields CASSTPELAGFQFF.

The chain combines TRBV4-3 with TRBJ2-5, with TRBD1 matching over 9 bases. Germline trimming cut 4 bases from V and 5 bases from J; bases unmatched to any gene: 11. The length of the CDR3 is 16 residues. Germline CDR1 is LGHNA and CDR2 is YSLEER. The CDR3 nucleotides are TGCGCCAGCAGCCCGACCACAGGGGGCCTTGCGGAGACCCAGTACTTC. Residues: CASSPTTGGLAETQYF.

By sample fraction, this clonotype is medium-sized (0.01 to 0.1%). This chain connects TRBV4-1 to TRBJ1-1; tentatively, D is TRBD1 (5 bases). The CDR3 runs 15 residues. V lost 4 bases and J 3 bases, leaving 15 bases between the germline ends. Germline-derived CDR1 and CDR2 are MGHRA and YSYEKL. The CDR3: CASSRGAGVDTEAFF. The CDR3 DNA reads as TGCGCCAGCAGCCGAGGGGCGGGGGTGGACACTGAAGCTTTCTTT.

For this clonotype: This may be a read error, as it is one base from a much larger clone. This chain connects TRBV2 to TRBJ2-1; D gene unclear. The CDR3 extends over 12 amino acids. Germline assignment: CDR1 SNHLY and CDR2 FYNNEI. The CDR3 here is CASSASYHEQFF. Here the CDR3 DNA reads TGTGCCAGCAGTGCTTCCTACCATGAGCAGTTCTTC.

This clonotype was detected once. The rearrangement uses TRBV27 and TRBJ1-2; maybe TRBD1 (6 bases). Germline assignment: CDR1 MNHEY and CDR2 SMNVEV (reference sequence). CDR3 length: 13 residues. With 2 bases removed from V and 5 bases from J, the gap between germline ends came to 9 bases. The CDR3: CASSLKGQYGYTF. DNA for the CDR3: TGTGCCAGCAGTTTAAAAGGACAGTATGGCTACACCTTC.

This clonotype was recorded many times. The CDR3 protein is CASSSGQGAKEQYF. CDR3 nucleotide sequence: TGTGCCAGCAGTTCAGGACAGGGGGCAAAGGAGCAGTACTTC. The V and J genes are TRBV6-6 and TRBJ2-7; 11 positions agree with TRBD1. CDR1 and CDR2 from the germline V gene are MNHNY and SVGAGI (reference sequence). The CDR3 length is 14 residues. V dropped 4 bases and J dropped 7; count of bases not matched to a gene: 6.